What follows are 27 T cell receptor beta chains derived from one specimen sequenced in a study of control samples from healthy donors and cancer patients. Sequencing used immunoSEQ multiplex PCR; TCRdb keeps in-frame clones, though not all of them. Found here are tens of thousands of clones, 80% to 95% of them singletons; the top ten hold less than 4.5%. Sample: blood. The receptors here all came from a woman between 50 and 59 years old in good health.

For the CDR3, the DNA is TGTGCCAGCAGCCAATGGGTTGGGCGGCGAATCAATCAGCCCCAGCATTTT. Its translation is CASSQWVGRRINQPQHF. This rearrangement joins TRBV3-1 (or the pseudogene TRBV3-2) to TRBJ1-5, with D hard to call. With 2 bases removed from V and 3 bases from J, the gap between germline ends came to 17 bases. The germline CDR1 and CDR2 sequences are LGHDT and YNNKEL (reference sequence). This CDR3 contains 17 residues.

The chain carries TRBV10-3 and TRBJ1-5; tentatively, D is TRBD1 (5 bases). V lost 8 bases, J lost 1 base, and 6 bases lay in between. CDR3 length: 12 amino acids. Germline loops: CDR1 ENHRY, CDR2 SYGVKD. The CDR3 nucleotides are TGTGCCATCCGGGACAGCAATCAGCCCCAGCATTTT. As protein: CAIRDSNQPQHF.

The rearrangement joins TRBV12-3 or TRBV12-4 to TRBJ2-7; TRBD1 might be the D (5 bases). The CDR3 contains 12 residues. The V and J ends lost 2 bases and 4 bases respectively, with 6 bases between them. The CDR3 nucleotides read TGTGCCAGCAGTTTAAGGGGTTACGAGCAGTACTTC. Its translation is CASSLRGYEQYF.

The genes are TRBV20-1 and TRBJ2-3; no clear D. Germline V gives CDR1 DFQATT, CDR2 SNEGSKA (reference sequence). The ends were cut back, 1 base at V and 5 bases at J, with 4 bases in the middle. The CDR3 runs to 11 residues. In nucleotides, the CDR3 is TGCAGTGCTAGAGTCAGAGATACGCAGTATTTT. Amino acid sequence: CSARVRDTQYF.

The J gene is TRBJ2-7, the V gene TRBV7-2; 11 bases agree with TRBD2. The CDR3 is 13 amino acids. The J segment lost 13 bases and the V segment lost 10 bases, leaving 15 bases of the junction unmatched. CDR1 SGHTA and CDR2 FQGNSA come from the germline V gene. This chain's CDR3 is CATRALAGDERYF. The DNA of the CDR3 is TGTGCCACCAGGGCACTAGCGGGGGACGAGCGATACTTC.

The chain links TRBV7-6 to TRBJ1-5; 7 nucleotides line up with TRBD1. CDR1 SGHVS and CDR2 FNYEAQ come from the germline V gene. V lost 2 bases and J lost 1; bases outside the gene matches: 8. This CDR3 contains 17 residues. CDR3 sequence (DNA): TGTGCCAGCAGCTTATCGGTGGGCAGGGGGAGCAATCAGCCCCAGCATTTT. It encodes CASSLSVGRGSNQPQHF.

This clone has more than one count but fewer than ten. The gene calls are TRBV7-8 and TRBJ1-6; TRBD1 might be the D (6 bases). The V end was cut by 2 bases, the J end by 0 bases, with 11 bases between. The CDR3 extends over 17 amino acids. Per germline, CDR1 SGHVS and CDR2 FQNEAQ. The CDR3 spells CASSLRGISSYNSPLHF. Written as DNA, the CDR3 is TGTGCCAGCAGCTTAAGGGGGATTAGCTCCTATAATTCACCCCTCCACTTT. Drawing the rest from reference TRBV7-8 and TRBJ1-6, the complete variable domain is GAGVSQSPRYKVAKRGQDVALRCDPISGHVSLFWYQQALGQGPEFLTYFQNEAQLDKSGLPSDRFFAERPEGSVSTLKIQRTQQEDSAVYLCASSLRGISSYNSPLHFGNGTRLTVT.

This chain joins TRBV19 and TRBJ2-2, with 12 nucleotides matching TRBD1. V trimming: 4 bases; J trimming: 9 bases; junction bases outside the gene matches: 9. Germline V gene data show CDR1 as LNHDA and CDR2 as SQIVND (reference sequence). CDR3 length equals 16 residues. The CDR3 coding sequence is TGTGCCAGTAGTACCCTGGGACAGGGGGCGCGTAGGGAGCTGTTTTTT. Amino acids: CASSTLGQGARRELFF.

This rearrangement joins TRBV6-2 or TRBV6-3 to TRBJ1-2; 7 nucleotides agree with TRBD1. The V gene end was trimmed by 4 bases and the J gene end by 3 bases; junction bases not matched to a gene: 2. The CDR3 consists of 13 residues. Germline V lookup: CDR1 MNHEY, CDR2 SVGEGT. CDR3 region: CASSFGTDYGYTF. The CDR3 nucleotides are TGTGCCAGCAGTTTCGGGACAGACTATGGCTACACCTTC.

The chain is built from TRBV15 and TRBJ2-7; D call uncertain. Trimming removed 0 bases at V and 5 bases at J, with 11 bases between. CDR3 length equals 14 residues. CDR1 and CDR2 (germline): LNHNV, YYDKDF (reference sequence). CDR3: CATSRDWGRDEQYF. The CDR3 nucleotides are TGTGCCACCAGCAGAGATTGGGGAAGGGACGAGCAGTACTTC.

This clone was seen once. This chain joins TRBV3-1 (or the pseudogene TRBV3-2) and TRBJ2-5; no reliable D call. Per the germline V gene, CDR1 is LGHDT and CDR2 is YNNKEL (reference sequence). Trimming cost V 1 base and J 5 bases, with 8 bases left between them. This CDR3 contains 13 residues. The CDR3 reads CASSQAGIETQYF. The CDR3 nucleotides read TGTGCCAGCAGCCAAGCCGGAATTGAGACCCAGTACTTC.

The count of this clone is one. V gene TRBV5-4 combines with J gene TRBJ2-7; 8 nucleotides agree with TRBD2. In germline, CDR1 is SGHNT, CDR2 YYREEE (reference sequence). CDR3 length: 14 residues. With 4 bases clipped from V and 2 bases from J, the junction kept 5 bases outside the gene matches. DNA for the CDR3: TGTGCCAGCAGCCCGGGGGGGGGTCCCTACGAGCAGTACTTC. It specifies CASSPGGGPYEQYF.

The V call is TRBV27, the J call TRBJ2-2; 7 bases line up with TRBD2. Germline V gene lookup returns CDR1 MNHEY and CDR2 SMNVEV (reference sequence). The CDR3 has 15 residues. V trimming: 6 bases; J trimming: 7 bases; junction bases outside the gene matches: 11. CDR3 bases: TGTGCCAGCAGACTTAGACTAGCTTTTGGCGGGGAGCTGTTTTTT. Its translation: CASRLRLAFGGELFF.

CDR3: CASRRGGQRESYGYTF. CDR3 DNA sequence: TGTGCCAGCAGGCGTGGAGGGCAACGGGAGAGCTATGGCTACACCTTC. The rearrangement uses TRBV28 and TRBJ1-2; D is ambiguous. The length of the CDR3 is 16 residues. Germline V lookup: CDR1 MDHEN, CDR2 SYDVKM. V was trimmed by 6 bases and J by 4 bases, leaving 21 bases between them.

This rearrangement joins TRBV7-2 to TRBJ1-3, with a possible D match to TRBD1 (6 bases). The CDR3 loop spans 17 amino acids. The germline V and J ends were trimmed by 1 base and 0 bases, with 13 bases remaining between them. Germline V gives CDR1 SGHTA, CDR2 FQGNSA. CDR3 coding DNA: TGTGCCAGCAGCTTAGACGCGACAGGACCCTCTGGAAACACCATATATTTT. This gives the protein CASSLDATGPSGNTIYF.

J is TRBJ1-1 and V is TRBV6-5; 8 bases fit TRBD1. Losses at the gene ends were 5 bases for V and 6 bases for J; bases not matched to a gene: 8. CDR1 is MNHEY and CDR2 is SVGAGI in the germline V gene. This CDR3 has 14 residues. The CDR3 coding sequence is TGTGCCAGCAGTCTACTCCAGGGGGCTTCTGAAGCTTTCTTT. It specifies CASSLLQGASEAFF.

The chain combines TRBV6-6 with TRBJ1-6; 9 nucleotides line up with TRBD1. This CDR3 comprises 16 residues. V lost 5 bases and J lost 2; bases outside the gene matches: 4. Germline V CDR1 and CDR2: MNHNY, SVGAGI (reference sequence). The CDR3 here is CASSHGTGTYNSPLHF. CDR3 DNA: TGTGCCAGCAGTCACGGGACAGGGACCTATAATTCACCCCTCCACTTT.

The chain joins TRBV13 to TRBJ2-5, with no clear D. The CDR3 length is 13 residues. Deletions cut 3 bases from V and 1 base from J, with 6 bases between. The germline V gene has CDR1 PRHDT and CDR2 FYEKMQ (reference sequence). The CDR3 nucleotides are TGTGCCAGCAGCTTCGACATCCAAGAGACCCAGTACTTC. As protein: CASSFDIQETQYF.

The chain recombines TRBV12-3 or TRBV12-4 with TRBJ2-5; possible D gene TRBD1, 5 bases. Trimming left V 1 base short and J 3 bases short, with 6 bases between. This CDR3 region has 13 residues. The DNA for the CDR3 is TGTGCCAGCAGTTTAGGACAGAAAGAGACCCAGTACTTC. It specifies CASSLGQKETQYF.

V is TRBV18 and J is TRBJ1-2; D may be TRBD1 (5 bases). The germline V and J ends were trimmed by 2 bases and 5 bases, with 21 bases remaining between them. There are 17 residues in the CDR3. The germline gives CDR1 KGHSH, CDR2 LQKENI. The CDR3 DNA is TGTGCCAGCTCACCAGAGTGGTTGAAGGGGATGCGGTATGGCTACACCTTC. This encodes CASSPEWLKGMRYGYTF.

The chain carries TRBV20-1 and TRBJ1-1; D gene uncertain. The CDR3 contains 11 residues. Trimming cost V 6 bases and J 3 bases, with 8 bases left between them. The V gene's germline CDR1 is DFQATT and CDR2 SNEGSKA (reference sequence). The CDR3 spells CSAPLYTEAFF. The DNA of the CDR3 is TGCAGTGCCCCCTTGTACACTGAAGCTTTCTTT.

The chain couples TRBV7-8 to TRBJ1-4; 7 bases fit TRBD1. Germline CDR1 SGHVS, CDR2 FQNEAQ. V lost 5 bases and J lost 8; bases outside the gene matches: 11. CDR3 length: 15 amino acids. CDR3 amino acids: CASSPPTGRNEKLFF. In nucleotides, the CDR3 is TGTGCCAGCAGCCCCCCGACAGGGAGGAACGAAAAACTGTTTTTT. Complete variable domain (other parts from reference TRBV7-8 and TRBJ1-4): GAGVSQSPRYKVAKRGQDVALRCDPISGHVSLFWYQQALGQGPEFLTYFQNEAQLDKSGLPSDRFFAERPEGSVSTLKIQRTQQEDSAVYLCASSPPTGRNEKLFFGSGTQLSVL.

The genes are TRBV19 and TRBJ2-3; 8 nucleotides align to TRBD2. CDR1 and CDR2 from the germline V gene are LNHDA and SQIVND (reference sequence). The trim removed 4 bases at V and 5 bases at J, leaving 14 bases unmatched. This CDR3 contains 17 residues. CDR3 protein: CASSTPVAGGLGDTQYF. The CDR3 nucleotides are TGTGCCAGTAGTACTCCAGTTGCGGGGGGCCTCGGAGATACGCAGTATTTT.

This clone was seen only once. The gene calls are TRBV29-1 and TRBJ2-3; TRBD2 matches 7 bases. Looked up from germline, CDR1 is SQVTM and CDR2 is ANQGSEA. CDR3 length: 13 amino acids. The junction had 2 bases not matched to a gene; V was cut back by 4 bases and J by 1 base. CDR3 loop: CSVGLAGTDTQYF. CDR3 coding DNA: TGCAGCGTTGGGCTAGCGGGCACAGATACGCAGTATTTT.

V usage is TRBV4-1 and J usage is TRBJ2-3; 8 bases are shared with TRBD2. Per germline, CDR1 MGHRA and CDR2 YSYEKL. V gave up 3 bases and J gave up 1 base; unmatched junction bases: 12. This CDR3 has 18 amino acids. CDR3 protein: CASSQPPAGGGRTDTQYF. DNA for the CDR3: TGCGCCAGCAGCCAGCCTCCTGCCGGCGGGGGGCGCACAGATACGCAGTATTTT.

The rearrangement joins TRBV4-3 to TRBJ2-1, with D possibly being TRBD1 or TRBD2 (6 bases each). V lost 0 bases and J lost 4, with 13 bases in between. CDR1 and CDR2 (germline): LGHNA, YSLEER. This CDR3 is built from 16 residues. The CDR3 coding sequence is TGCGCCAGCAGCCAAGAGCCGGGGGCGTGGTACAATGAGCAGTTCTTC. Its translation: CASSQEPGAWYNEQFF.

This clone is a singleton in its sample. This sequence joins TRBV7-6 and TRBJ2-3; no definite D call. CDR1 is SGHVS, CDR2 FNYEAQ, per germline. Trimming cost V 2 bases and J 0 bases, with 6 bases left between them. The CDR3 contains 14 residues. CDR3 amino acids: CASSLMGSTDTQYF. The CDR3 DNA sequence: TGTGCCAGCAGCTTAATGGGTAGCACAGATACGCAGTATTTT. The complete variable domain, with remaining parts taken from reference TRBV7-6 and TRBJ2-3, reads GAGVSQSPRYKVTKRGQDVALRCDPISGHVSLYWYRQALGQGPEFLTYFNYEAQQDKSGLPNDRFSAERPEGSISTLTIQRTEQRDSAMYRCASSLMGSTDTQYFGPGTRLTVL.